The T cell receptor (beta chain) under discussion was sequenced for a study of T cell repertoires in cytomegalovirus infection. On the study more broadly: HLA-C-restricted CMV epitopes, recently identified, and well-studied HLA-B-restricted ones were used by the study. Both a matching HLA type and CMV infection were indicated by public TCR beta signatures.

TCRdb reprocessed the reads via MiXCR and lists one record per CDR3 protein. Of over 120,000 distinct CDR3 sequences listed, 25% to 35% are singletons. On this clonotype: Its antigen remains unidentified.

Study-wide points: Identification of carriers of CMV plus the relevant HLA was achieved through cumulative public TCR beta family frequency. HLA-C-restricted CMV-specific TCR beta clonotypes were dominant in the ex vivo response.

Germline V gene sequence: CDR1 SGHVS, CDR2 FNYEAQ. V was pared by 5 bases and J by 0 bases, with 16 bases between. The CDR3 sequence is 16 residues long. The sequencing used CD8+ T cells from cultured PBMCs, collected from culture after CMV antigen stimulation. The TCR sequence derives from a human donor in good health (CMV status not recorded). Some clones in this sample may be carry-over from other donors' samples. The chain uses TRBV7-6 and TRBJ1-1; D is possibly TRBD1 (6 bases). CDR3 sequence: CASSAAVGHLNTEAFF. Here the CDR3 DNA reads TGTGCCAGCAGCGCCGCCGTGGGACACCTGAACACTGAAGCTTTCTTT.